This TCR beta chain was sequenced in a study of blood T cell repertoires in COVID-19 (dated by TCRdb to the early 2020s). In terms of the full investigation: The collaborator samples originated in the United States, Italy and Spain and spanned the acute and convalescent phases of COVID-19. Sample metadata almost always included a de-identified subject ID, COVID-19 status, age in years and sex. The prospective study material was composed of cDNA or gDNA derived from T cells, B-cell-depleted T cells, or PBMCs. The repertoires were made available in a free public database intended to serve as a resource for research on the immune response to SARS-CoV-2. Samples were obtained from the ongoing ImmuneRACE study (first 160 participants) and from over a thousand subjects provided by 6 global collaborators. Where HLA class I and class II types were available, the types were taken from metadata supplied by the sample provider, not from assay-based typing. Deeply sampled blood TCRbeta repertoires from subjects exposed to, actively infected with, or recovered from COVID-19 were included in the dataset.

With respect to this clone: Its binding antigen is unknown. No base quality information exists; no much larger clone differs at one position.

TCRbeta CDR3 regions were amplified from genomic DNA using the immunoSEQ Assay, a bias-controlled multiplex PCR. In the authors' own workflow: The number of nucleated cells in each sample was estimated by amplification of reference gene primers within the assay. To quantify the absolute abundance of each unique TCRbeta CDR3 rearrangement, sequence reads were collapsed and filtered. For each sample, productive Simpson clonality was calculated as the square root of Simpson's diversity index over productive rearrangements. What TCRdb holds here is the immuneACCESS table cut down to in-frame rearrangements. Part of the clones is not present; checked against another copy, under half of the missing clones reflect an unresolved V gene, and the others are unexplained. The V and J calls and clone size come from that table; D and trimming were worked out from the DNA. This sample lists approximately 200,000 clones; about 93% were detected once. The biggest ten clones account for 0.6% to 0.9% of the sample.

At one collaborating source in Seattle, patients were enrolled during active infection and were followed longitudinally through the course of disease. The collaborating institutions used their own protocols to collect whole blood in K2EDTA tubes. For TCRbeta analysis, collaborators shipped samples as frozen whole blood, isolated PBMCs, or DNA extracted from either of those sample types. V loses 4 bases, J loses 8 bases, and the germline ends lie 9 bases apart. As encoded in the germline V gene (reference sequence), CDR1 is LGHDT while CDR2 is YNNKEL. The CDR3 goes from the cysteine to the phenylalanine over 12 residues. Of all the DNA, just the CDR3 is kept, 36 bases in frame from base 1. Broad study findings and their caveats: The quantity of clinical and demographic metadata differed by source and by participant and was supplied without curation.

The TCR was taken from a man between 25 and 39 years old with COVID-19, enrolled during active disease. This receptor chain uses TRBV3-1 (or the pseudogene TRBV3-2) and TRBJ2-1; perhaps TRBD2 is the D gene, with 5 bases matching. Material: peripheral blood. The DNA sequence is given as TGTGCCAGCAGCCTCCTAGCTGATGAGCAGTTCTTC. Translated, it reads CASSLLADEQFF.